This entry features one T cell receptor beta chain sequence. Original processing notes: Amplification of reference gene primers provided the estimated nucleated cell counts. Profiling relied on immunoSEQ multiplex PCR, and the TCRdb table lists in-frame clones only, not all of them. V and J calls and clone size are as listed in that table; D and trimming were resolved from the DNA. This table has about 200,000 clones, about four fifths appearing once. This entry belongs to a study of blood T cell repertoires in COVID-19. Across the whole study: Spain, Italy and the United States supplied samples that represented acute and convalescent COVID-19.

The J segment lost 4 bases and the V segment lost 8 bases, leaving 4 bases of the junction unmatched. The CDR3 is 12 amino acids. Recruitment covered under 25 US areas and drew participants whose ages spanned roughly 18 to 100 years. Assignment of participants to cohorts was predicated upon participant-reported clinical history. The receptor comes from a woman aged 45-60 years who had been exposed to COVID-19. This chain connects TRBV12-3 or TRBV12-4 to TRBJ2-5; 7 positions match TRBD1. The sequenced sample consisted of PBMCs or T cells enriched from blood (not recorded which). CDR3 sequence (DNA): TGTGCCAGCCGTCGACAGGGAGAGACCCAGTACTTC. Its translation: CASRRQGETQYF.